The clone carrying this T cell receptor beta chain has a handful of counts. Regarding time point: blood at routine non-recurrence follow-up after resection. The data are from a study of spatial heterogeneity in lung cancer. The V gene end was trimmed by 4 bases and the J gene end by 0 bases; junction bases not matched to a gene: 3. This CDR3 is built from 16 residues. Germline V gene data show CDR1 as SGHRS and CDR2 as YFSETQ. TCRdb re-analysed the 5' RACE reads in MiXCR, keeping a single row per CDR3 protein. The sample lists 20,000 to 25,000 distinct CDR3 sequences; 9% to 10% were seen once. The chain links TRBV5-1 to TRBJ2-1; 11 bases map to TRBD1. This receptor was identified in a male donor with early-stage non-small cell lung cancer. The sequences come from PBMCs, collected at follow-up. CDR3 amino acids: CASSHGTGGSYNEQFF. The DNA for the CDR3 is TGCGCCAGCAGCCACGGGACAGGGGGCTCCTACAATGAGCAGTTCTTC.